This T cell receptor (beta chain) was sequenced during a study of blood T cell repertoires in COVID-19. Turning to the study itself: There were acute and convalescent COVID-19 samples, and they came from the United States, Italy and Spain. In each case, the material was cDNA or gDNA derived from T cells, B-cell-depleted T cells, or PBMCs.

Germline CDR1 is LGHNT and CDR2 is FRNRAP. This CDR3 contains 12 residues. V was pared by 11 bases and J by 14 bases, with 11 bases of the junction left unmatched. Participant age was roughly 18 to 95 years, and participants resided in fewer than 30 US areas. Cohort placement rested on clinical history that participants reported themselves. Only in-frame clones appear in the TCRdb table, and some are missing; sequencing was by immunoSEQ multiplex PCR. The sample includes about 150,000 clones, about nine tenths of them seen just once. This TCR came from a woman aged 40 to 55 who had been exposed to COVID-19. The chain recombines TRBV12-5 with TRBJ1-6; 8 nucleotides line up with TRBD1. The material sequenced was PBMCs or T cells enriched from blood (not recorded which). This CDR3 reads CAGRDRNPSLHF. As DNA, the CDR3 is TGTGCTGGACGGGACAGGAATCCCTCCCTCCACTTT.